This TCR beta chain was identified in a study of blood T cell repertoires in COVID-19. The repertoire was sequenced with immunoSEQ multiplex PCR; TCRdb's copy has only in-frame clones and lacks some. This table holds 150,000 to 200,000 clones, around 76% found once. Remarks on this clone: Within the sample, other DNA sequences also encode this same CDR3.

What was sequenced was peripheral blood. This TCR was sampled from a woman aged 45-65 years with active or convalescent COVID-19.

The CDR3 reads CAWDRGNTEAFF. CDR3 coding DNA: TGTGCCTGGGACAGGGGGAACACTGAAGCTTTCTTT. The chain recombines TRBV30 with TRBJ1-1, with 8 bases matching TRBD1. The CDR3 extends over 12 amino acids. CDR1 is GTSNPN and CDR2 is SVGIG in the germline V gene (reference sequence). V lost 5 bases, J lost 1 base, and 0 bases stayed unmatched.